The rows below give T cell receptor beta chains drawn from one sample of a study of blood T cell repertoires in COVID-19. Some clones are missing from TCRdb's copy, which holds only in-frame ones; the method was immunoSEQ multiplex PCR. This sample yields about 470,000 clones, of which around 87% are seen a single time; around 0.7% belongs to the top ten. The sequencing input was PBMCs or T cells enriched from blood (not recorded which). These receptors all come from a woman younger than 35 who had recovered from COVID-19. The CDR3 runs from the conserved cysteine through the conserved F or W. The D gene is left open where the match is weak. For some rows the clone size is stated as once, few or many, or as a class when expanded; others skip it.

D gene: TRBD1
CDR3 length: 14
clone size: .
J gene: TRBJ1-6
V gene: TRBV30
CDR3 protein: CAWRGGQGNSPLHF
CDR3 DNA: TGTGCCTGGAGGGGAGGACAGGGGAATTCACCCCTCCACTTT

D gene: .
CDR3 length: 15
clone size: .
J gene: TRBJ2-7
V gene: TRBV30
CDR3 protein: CAWTDGTKSSYEQYF
CDR3 DNA: TGTGCCTGGACGGACGGGACAAAGAGCTCCTACGAGCAGTACTTC

D gene: .
CDR3 length: 16
clone size: .
J gene: TRBJ1-4
V gene: TRBV6-5
CDR3 protein: CASSSDLRGNEEKLFF
CDR3 DNA: TGTGCCAGCAGTTCCGATCTCAGGGGTAACGAAGAAAAACTGTTTTTT

D gene: .
CDR3 length: 15
clone size: .
J gene: TRBJ1-5
V gene: TRBV4-1
CDR3 protein: CASSPNRGPAEPQHF
CDR3 DNA: TGCGCCAGCAGCCCCAACCGGGGTCCAGCGGAGCCCCAGCATTTT

D gene: .
CDR3 length: 16
clone size: .
J gene: TRBJ1-6
V gene: TRBV7-2
CDR3 protein: CASSYLGARYNSPLHF
CDR3 DNA: TGTGCCAGCAGCTACCTGGGGGCGCGGTATAATTCACCCCTCCACTTT

D gene: .
CDR3 length: 11
clone size: .
J gene: TRBJ1-5
V gene: TRBV20-1
CDR3 protein: CSAEAGQPQHF
CDR3 DNA: TGCAGTGCTGAGGCGGGGCAGCCCCAGCATTTT

D gene: .
CDR3 length: 14
clone size: .
J gene: TRBJ2-3
V gene: TRBV2
CDR3 protein: CASSEVERGDTQYF
CDR3 DNA: TGTGCCAGCAGTGAAGTTGAAAGGGGAGATACGCAGTATTTT

D gene: .
CDR3 length: 15
clone size: .
J gene: TRBJ2-3
V gene: TRBV3-1/TRBV3-2
CDR3 protein: CASSPLRASTDTQYF
CDR3 DNA: TGTGCCAGCAGTCCCCTAAGAGCGTCCACAGATACGCAGTATTTT

D gene: TRBD1
CDR3 length: 12
clone size: .
J gene: TRBJ1-2
V gene: TRBV12-3/TRBV12-4
CDR3 protein: CAASTGNDGYTF
CDR3 DNA: TGTGCCGCCTCGACAGGGAACGACGGCTACACCTTC

D gene: .
CDR3 length: 14
clone size: .
J gene: TRBJ2-2
V gene: TRBV24-1
CDR3 protein: CATSEVTSAGELFF
CDR3 DNA: TGTGCCACCAGTGAAGTAACGAGCGCCGGGGAGCTGTTTTTT

D gene: .
CDR3 length: 15
clone size: .
J gene: TRBJ2-7
V gene: TRBV7-9
CDR3 protein: CASSLIPPGDYEQYF
CDR3 DNA: TGTGCCAGCAGCTTAATTCCGCCAGGGGATTACGAGCAGTACTTC

D gene: .
CDR3 length: 16
clone size: .
J gene: TRBJ2-5
V gene: TRBV3-1/TRBV3-2
CDR3 protein: CASSRKLEDGQETQYF
CDR3 DNA: TGTGCCAGCAGCCGGAAATTGGAGGACGGGCAAGAGACCCAGTACTTC

D gene: .
CDR3 length: 16
clone size: .
J gene: TRBJ1-4
V gene: TRBV4-1
CDR3 protein: CASSQDRGTGSGKLFF
CDR3 DNA: TGCGCCAGCAGCCAAGATCGGGGAACAGGGAGCGGAAAACTGTTTTTT

D gene: .
CDR3 length: 14
clone size: .
J gene: TRBJ1-5
V gene: TRBV5-5
CDR3 protein: CASSLGTSNQPQHF
CDR3 DNA: TGTGCCAGCAGCTTGGGGACAAGCAATCAGCCCCAGCATTTT

D gene: TRBD1
CDR3 length: 13
clone size: once
J gene: TRBJ1-5
V gene: TRBV9
CDR3 protein: CASSPGGNQPQHF
CDR3 DNA: TGTGCCAGCAGCCCAGGGGGGAATCAGCCCCAGCATTTT

D gene: .
CDR3 length: 16
clone size: .
J gene: TRBJ1-2
V gene: TRBV30
CDR3 protein: CAWSVLPSGGRDGYTF
CDR3 DNA: TGTGCCTGGAGTGTACTACCCTCGGGAGGGAGAGATGGCTACACCTTC

D gene: TRBD1
CDR3 length: 13
clone size: .
J gene: TRBJ1-3
V gene: TRBV2
CDR3 protein: CASGTAGGSTIYF
CDR3 DNA: TGTGCCAGCGGCACGGCAGGGGGGAGCACCATATATTTT

D gene: TRBD2
CDR3 length: 16
clone size: .
J gene: TRBJ2-1
V gene: TRBV7-8
CDR3 protein: CASSLVWRGGWNEQFF
CDR3 DNA: TGTGCCAGCAGCTTAGTCTGGCGGGGGGGGTGGAATGAGCAGTTCTTC

D gene: TRBD1
CDR3 length: 16
clone size: .
J gene: TRBJ1-6
V gene: TRBV28
CDR3 protein: CASSHIAPGGNSPLHF
CDR3 DNA: TGTGCCAGCAGTCACATCGCACCAGGGGGCAATTCACCCCTCCACTTT

D gene: TRBD1
CDR3 length: 17
clone size: .
J gene: TRBJ1-1
V gene: TRBV9
CDR3 protein: CASSTEPDRGGNTEAFF
CDR3 DNA: TGTGCCAGCAGCACCGAACCAGACAGGGGCGGGAACACTGAAGCTTTCTTT

D gene: .
CDR3 length: 13
clone size: .
J gene: TRBJ1-2
V gene: TRBV12-3/TRBV12-4
CDR3 protein: CASSLGSSYGYTF
CDR3 DNA: TGTGCCAGCAGTTTAGGCAGTTCCTATGGCTACACCTTC

D gene: TRBD1
CDR3 length: 15
clone size: .
J gene: TRBJ1-2
V gene: TRBV11-2
CDR3 protein: CASSLWTGGDYGYTF
CDR3 DNA: TGTGCCAGCAGCCTCTGGACAGGCGGCGACTATGGCTACACCTTC

D gene: TRBD1
CDR3 length: 11
clone size: once
J gene: TRBJ2-7
V gene: TRBV20-1
CDR3 protein: CSALQGNEQYF
CDR3 DNA: TGCAGTGCTTTACAGGGGAACGAGCAGTACTTC

D gene: TRBD1
CDR3 length: 15
clone size: .
J gene: TRBJ2-5
V gene: TRBV10-1
CDR3 protein: CASSESKTGGETQYF
CDR3 DNA: TGCGCCAGCAGTGAGTCAAAGACAGGGGGAGAGACCCAGTACTTC

D gene: TRBD1
CDR3 length: 14
clone size: .
J gene: TRBJ1-6
V gene: TRBV3-1/TRBV3-2
CDR3 protein: CASSQGQGDSPLHF
CDR3 DNA: TGTGCCAGCAGCCAAGGACAGGGGGACTCACCCCTCCACTTT

D gene: TRBD1
CDR3 length: 13
clone size: .
J gene: TRBJ2-1
V gene: TRBV6-4
CDR3 protein: CASSAGQGDEQFF
CDR3 DNA: TGTGCCAGCAGTGCGGGACAGGGGGATGAGCAGTTCTTC

D gene: .
CDR3 length: 13
clone size: .
J gene: TRBJ2-5
V gene: TRBV5-6
CDR3 protein: CASSLMLEETQYF
CDR3 DNA: TGTGCCAGCAGCTTGATGCTGGAGGAGACCCAGTACTTC

D gene: .
CDR3 length: 13
clone size: .
J gene: TRBJ1-2
V gene: TRBV19
CDR3 protein: CASSSQGFYGYTF
CDR3 DNA: TGTGCCAGTAGTTCCCAGGGGTTTTATGGCTACACCTTC

D gene: TRBD1
CDR3 length: 16
clone size: .
J gene: TRBJ1-2
V gene: TRBV9
CDR3 protein: CASSGENRGTNYGYTF
CDR3 DNA: TGTGCCAGCAGCGGGGAGAACAGGGGTACTAACTATGGCTACACCTTC

D gene: TRBD1
CDR3 length: 16
clone size: .
J gene: TRBJ1-2
V gene: TRBV19
CDR3 protein: CASRGTTGGGLYGYTF
CDR3 DNA: TGTGCCAGTAGGGGAACCACAGGGGGCGGCCTCTATGGCTACACCTTC

D gene: .
CDR3 length: 14
clone size: .
J gene: TRBJ1-1
V gene: TRBV5-1
CDR3 protein: CASSLQGVVNEAFF
CDR3 DNA: TGCGCCAGCAGCTTGCAGGGCGTAGTAAATGAAGCTTTCTTT

D gene: .
CDR3 length: 13
clone size: .
J gene: TRBJ2-1
V gene: TRBV6-5
CDR3 protein: CASRGKGGDEQFF
CDR3 DNA: TGTGCCAGCAGGGGGAAAGGGGGGGATGAGCAGTTCTTC

D gene: .
CDR3 length: 13
clone size: .
J gene: TRBJ1-4
V gene: TRBV25-1
CDR3 protein: CASEPRTNEKLFF
CDR3 DNA: TGTGCCAGCGAACCCAGGACTAATGAAAAACTGTTTTTT

D gene: .
CDR3 length: 15
clone size: once
J gene: TRBJ1-2
V gene: TRBV4-1
CDR3 protein: CASSQPGDLGTGYTF
CDR3 DNA: TGCGCCAGCAGCCAACCAGGGGATTTGGGTACTGGCTACACCTTC

D gene: TRBD1
CDR3 length: 16
clone size: .
J gene: TRBJ1-2
V gene: TRBV7-2
CDR3 protein: CASSLARVGTGEGYTF
CDR3 DNA: TGTGCCAGCAGCTTAGCGCGGGTAGGGACAGGCGAGGGCTACACCTTC

D gene: .
CDR3 length: 13
clone size: .
J gene: TRBJ1-1
V gene: TRBV18
CDR3 protein: CASSPEAGAEAFF
CDR3 DNA: TGTGCCAGCTCACCGGAAGCAGGGGCTGAAGCTTTCTTT

D gene: TRBD1
CDR3 length: 16
clone size: .
J gene: TRBJ2-7
V gene: TRBV27
CDR3 protein: CASASVVQDRGFEQYF
CDR3 DNA: TGTGCCAGCGCCTCGGTGGTTCAGGACAGGGGGTTCGAGCAGTACTTC

D gene: .
CDR3 length: 14
clone size: .
J gene: TRBJ2-7
V gene: TRBV14
CDR3 protein: CASSLGGAGYEQYF
CDR3 DNA: TGTGCCAGCAGCCTGGGGGGGGCGGGCTACGAGCAGTACTTC

D gene: .
CDR3 length: 13
clone size: .
J gene: TRBJ1-1
V gene: TRBV11-2
CDR3 protein: CASSTGLNTEAFF
CDR3 DNA: TGTGCCAGCAGCACAGGGCTGAACACTGAAGCTTTCTTT

D gene: .
CDR3 length: 12
clone size: .
J gene: TRBJ1-2
V gene: TRBV29-1
CDR3 protein: CSVDAGLGGYTF
CDR3 DNA: TGCAGCGTTGACGCGGGGCTAGGGGGCTACACCTTC

D gene: TRBD1
CDR3 length: 16
clone size: .
J gene: TRBJ1-3
V gene: TRBV7-2
CDR3 protein: CASSRDRASSGNTIYF
CDR3 DNA: TGTGCCAGCAGCCGCGACAGGGCCTCCTCTGGAAACACCATATATTTT

D gene: TRBD2
CDR3 length: 20
clone size: .
J gene: TRBJ2-3
V gene: TRBV13
CDR3 protein: CASSSGTHLLAGVETDTQYF
CDR3 DNA: TGTGCCAGCAGCTCCGGGACCCATCTGCTAGCGGGGGTCGAGACAGATACGCAGTATTTT

D gene: .
CDR3 length: 11
clone size: .
J gene: TRBJ1-1
V gene: TRBV12-3/TRBV12-4
CDR3 protein: CASTRGTEAFF
CDR3 DNA: TGTGCCAGCACCCGGGGCACTGAAGCTTTCTTT

D gene: .
CDR3 length: 14
clone size: .
J gene: TRBJ1-2
V gene: TRBV7-2
CDR3 protein: CASSLSFPNYGYTF
CDR3 DNA: TGTGCCAGCAGCTTATCTTTCCCCAACTATGGCTACACCTTC

D gene: .
CDR3 length: 15
clone size: once
J gene: TRBJ1-2
V gene: TRBV10-3
CDR3 protein: CAISGRDRVENGYTF
CDR3 DNA: TGTGCCATCAGTGGCAGGGATAGGGTCGAAAATGGCTACACCTTC

D gene: .
CDR3 length: 13
clone size: .
J gene: TRBJ2-3
V gene: TRBV30
CDR3 protein: CAWSVSSADTQYF
CDR3 DNA: TGTGCCTGGAGTGTAAGCTCGGCAGATACGCAGTATTTT

D gene: TRBD2
CDR3 length: 14
clone size: .
J gene: TRBJ2-7
V gene: TRBV20-1
CDR3 protein: CSASNPGLAYEQYF
CDR3 DNA: TGCAGTGCTAGTAATCCGGGACTAGCTTACGAGCAGTACTTC

D gene: .
CDR3 length: 13
clone size: .
J gene: TRBJ1-2
V gene: TRBV5-1
CDR3 protein: CASSPTTGYGYTF
CDR3 DNA: TGCGCCAGCAGCCCTACGACAGGATATGGCTACACCTTC

D gene: TRBD1
CDR3 length: 14
clone size: once
J gene: TRBJ2-3
V gene: TRBV19
CDR3 protein: CASSTTTGGDTQYF
CDR3 DNA: TGTGCCAGTAGTACAACCACAGGGGGGGATACGCAGTATTTT

D gene: .
CDR3 length: 16
clone size: .
J gene: TRBJ1-1
V gene: TRBV5-4
CDR3 protein: CASSAGAGEGNTEAFF
CDR3 DNA: TGTGCCAGCAGCGCGGGGGCAGGGGAGGGGAACACTGAAGCTTTCTTT

D gene: .
CDR3 length: 13
clone size: once
J gene: TRBJ1-1
V gene: TRBV10-1
CDR3 protein: CASSQGLETEAFF
CDR3 DNA: TGCGCCAGCAGTCAGGGCCTCGAGACTGAAGCTTTCTTT

D gene: TRBD1
CDR3 length: 14
clone size: .
J gene: TRBJ1-2
V gene: TRBV20-1
CDR3 protein: CSASSDRAHYGYTF
CDR3 DNA: TGCAGTGCTAGTTCGGACAGGGCCCACTATGGCTACACCTTC